The 31 T cell receptor beta chains reported below all come from one sample, sequenced in a study of blood T cells in healthy people across ages. Through a sample-barcoded 5' primer and a J-beta primer mix, a second PCR was run for roughly 6 to 11 cycles. TCRdb re-called the 5' RACE reads with MiXCR, one entry per CDR3 protein. Altogether around 800,000 distinct CDR3 sequences are present, about a quarter being singletons, with the ten largest covering approximately 2.9%. The sample also formed part of further work on T cells of mothers and their children.

Material: blood. Source of these receptors: a boy younger than 18 in good health.

This clonotype occurred a few times. As DNA, the CDR3 is TGTGCCAGCAGTTTATCGGGGGGGCCCGACAGACCGCCTGCAAAACTGTTTTTT. This translates into CASSLSGGPDRPPAKLFF. V gene TRBV27 combines with J gene TRBJ1-4; TRBD1 is a possible D gene (6 bases). This CDR3 is 18 amino acids long. Germline CDR1 and CDR2: MNHEY and SMNVEV (reference sequence). The ends were cut back, 0 bases at V and 10 bases at J, with 24 bases in the middle. Combining the CDR3 with reference TRBV27 and TRBJ1-4 gives the whole variable domain EAQVTQNPRYLITVTGKKLTVTCSQNMNHEYMSWYRQDPGLGLRQIYYSMNVEVTDKGDVPEGYKVSRKEKRNFPLILESPSPNQTSLYFCASSLSGGPDRPPAKLFFGSGTQLSVL.

This chain uses TRBV9 with TRBJ2-7; 8 positions agree with TRBD1. There are 15 residues in the CDR3. V gave up 0 bases and J gave up 7 bases; unmatched junction bases: 9. Germline-derived CDR1 and CDR2 are SGDLS and YYNGEE. The CDR3 is CASSVEQGALGEQYF. The CDR3 DNA sequence: TGTGCCAGCAGCGTAGAGCAGGGGGCCCTTGGGGAGCAGTACTTC.

This clonotype was picked up a small number of times. V is TRBV20-1 and J is TRBJ2-1, with TRBD2 matching 7 bases. CDR3 length: 11 residues. Germline values: CDR1 DFQATT, CDR2 SNEGSKA (reference sequence). In DNA form, the CDR3 reads TGCAGCCTCCGGGGGGACAATGAGCAGTTCTTC. It yields the protein CSLRGDNEQFF.

The V call is TRBV5-1, the J call TRBJ2-6; no firm D call. Trimming shortened V by 2 bases and J by 0 bases, and 12 bases separated the two germline ends. The CDR3 is 17 residues long. Germline-derived CDR1 and CDR2 are SGHRS and YFSETQ. CDR3 region: CASSLPTASSGANVLTF. CDR3 DNA: TGCGCCAGCAGCTTACCCACCGCCAGCTCTGGGGCCAACGTCCTGACTTTC.

This clonotype was counted only a few times. This rearrangement joins TRBV12-3 or TRBV12-4 to TRBJ1-1, with D possibly TRBD1 on 5 matching bases. V gave up 6 bases and J gave up 3 bases, with 14 bases separating them. The CDR3 covers 14 residues. CDR3 bases: TGTGCCAGCAGCACCTGGGGCGGGGACACTGAAGCTTTCTTT. Its translation is CASSTWGGDTEAFF.

This clonotype was detected many times. The chain has TRBV4-2 and TRBJ2-7, with D unclear. Germline CDR1 LGHNA, CDR2 YNFKEQ. The V end was cut by 0 bases, the J end by 6 bases, with 15 bases between. The CDR3 is 15 residues long. CDR3 in amino acids: CASSQDGRLPGEQYF. CDR3 nucleotide sequence: TGTGCCAGCAGCCAAGATGGACGGCTCCCCGGCGAGCAGTACTTC.

This clonotype was picked up a small number of times. V gene TRBV6-1 combines with J gene TRBJ2-5; 9 nucleotides align to TRBD1. CDR3 length: 16 amino acids. J was trimmed by 11 bases and V by 2 bases; bases with no gene match: 15. Germline V lookup: CDR1 MNHNS, CDR2 SASEGT. The CDR3 reads CASSEQPGTGSWEQYF. CDR3 bases: TGTGCCAGCAGTGAACAACCGGGGACAGGGTCCTGGGAGCAGTACTTC.

This clonotype showed up just a few times. This chain links TRBV4-1 with TRBJ1-4; tentative D call: TRBD1 (5 bases). The V end was cut by 2 bases, the J end by 5 bases, with 12 bases between. Germline values: CDR1 MGHRA, CDR2 YSYEKL. The CDR3 contains 15 residues. CDR3 in amino acids: CASSQHRLPNEKLFF. CDR3 bases: TGCGCCAGCAGCCAACACAGGCTCCCGAATGAAAAACTGTTTTTT.

The V gene is TRBV28, the J gene TRBJ2-5; tentatively, D is TRBD1 or TRBD2 (5 bases each). The V end was cut by 2 bases, the J end by 5 bases, with 18 bases between. The CDR3 covers 16 residues. CDR1 and CDR2 from the germline V gene are MDHEN and SYDVKM. The CDR3 here is CASSLRGRPGGETQYF. In DNA, the CDR3 is TGTGCCAGCAGTTTAAGGGGACGGCCAGGCGGCGAGACCCAGTACTTC.

The genes are TRBV9 and TRBJ1-2, with TRBD1 matching over 10 bases. From germline, CDR1 is SGDLS and CDR2 YYNGEE. Unmatched junction bases numbered 9, after V lost 6 bases and J lost 4 bases. The CDR3 consists of 15 residues. CDR3 region: CASKGQGPKAYGYTF. CDR3 bases: TGTGCCAGCAAGGGACAGGGGCCTAAGGCCTATGGCTACACCTTC.

V gene TRBV2 combines with J gene TRBJ1-5; D might be TRBD1 (5 bases). The CDR3 extends over 14 amino acids. The germline CDR1 and CDR2 sequences are SNHLY and FYNNEI. V lost 2 bases, J lost 7 bases, and 12 bases lay in between. CDR3: CASSESGAAQPQHF. The CDR3 coding sequence is TGTGCCAGCAGTGAATCTGGGGCGGCCCAGCCCCAGCATTTT.

The rearrangement uses TRBV5-1 and TRBJ1-3, with 7 positions matching TRBD1. The ends lost 4 bases at V and 2 bases at J; junction bases unmatched: 9. The CDR3 loop spans 16 amino acids. The germline V gene encodes CDR1 SGHRS and CDR2 YFSETQ. The CDR3 spells CASSPGQLSPGNTIYF. Here the CDR3 DNA reads TGCGCCAGCAGCCCGGGACAGCTGAGCCCTGGAAACACCATATATTTT. Using reference TRBV5-1 and TRBJ1-3 for the parts outside the CDR3, the full variable domain is KAGVTQTPRYLIKTRGQQVTLSCSPISGHRSVSWYQQTPGQGLQFLFEYFSETQRNKGNFPGRFSGRQFSNSRSEMNVSTLELGDSALYLCASSPGQLSPGNTIYFGEGSWLTVV.

This clonotype was seen a handful of times. The chain couples TRBV11-2 to TRBJ2-2, with a weak D call TRBD2 (5 bases). The CDR3 has 14 amino acids. The germline CDR1 and CDR2 sequences are SGHAT and FQNNGV. V lost 1 base, J lost 5 bases, and 8 bases lay in between. The CDR3 coding sequence is TGTGCCAGCAGCTTAGCCGGGAAGACCGGGGAGCTGTTTTTT. Encoded protein: CASSLAGKTGELFF. The variable domain in full, with the rest retrieved from reference TRBV11-2 and TRBJ2-2, is EAGVAQSPRYKIIEKRQSVAFWCNPISGHATLYWYQQILGQGPKLLIQFQNNGVVDDSQLPKDRFSAERLKGVDSTLKIQPAKLEDSAVYLCASSLAGKTGELFFGEGSRLTVL.

Notes on this clonotype: One junction end does not reproduce the germline sequence, and a read error may be involved. This rearrangement joins TRBV3-1 to TRBJ2-1, with D perhaps assigned TRBD1 or TRBD2 (5 bases each). Germline V gene lookup returns CDR1 LGHDT and CDR2 YNNKEL (reference sequence). The CDR3 covers 13 residues. This CDR3 reads CASSQDHPGTAYF. CDR3 DNA sequence: TGTGCCAGCAGCCAAGACCATCCCGGGACGGCTTACTTC.

Ten or more counts support this clonotype. J is TRBJ2-7 and V is TRBV11-2, with TRBD2 as a possible D gene (7 bases). Germline V CDR1 and CDR2: SGHAT, FQNNGV. The CDR3 is 15 amino acids. Trimming pared 9 bases from V and 0 bases from J, leaving 18 bases between. CDR3 in DNA: TGTGCCAGTACTATCGAGGGGGGGGCCTCCTACGAGCAGTACTTC. Translating it yields CASTIEGGASYEQYF.

This chain joins TRBV19 and TRBJ2-6, with a weak D call TRBD1 (6 bases). The CDR3 extends over 15 amino acids. In germline, CDR1 is LNHDA, CDR2 SQIVND (reference sequence). V shed 8 bases and J shed 2 bases, with 13 bases lying between them. CDR3 bases: TGTGCCAGTGGCCTACAGGGAGCTGGGGCCAACGTCCTGACTTTC. Protein product: CASGLQGAGANVLTF. The variable domain in full, completed from reference TRBV19 and TRBJ2-6, reads DGGITQSPKYLFRKEGQNVTLSCEQNLNHDAMYWYRQDPGQGLRLIYYSQIVNDFQKGDIAEGYSVSREKKESFPLTVTSAQKNPTAFYLCASGLQGAGANVLTFGAGSRLTVL.

This clonotype was counted between two and nine times. This chain connects TRBV6-7 to TRBJ2-1, with TRBD1 as a possible D gene (6 bases). TRBV6-7 has ORF status, its function being uncertain. Trimming stripped 10 bases from V and 0 bases from J, with 25 bases between. CDR3 size: 18 residues. CDR3 sequence (DNA): TGTGCCACCTCAGGGACACCGGACGAATGCAGCTCCTACAATGAGCAGTTCTTC. It codes for CATSGTPDECSSYNEQFF.

As concerns this clonotype: At one end the junction does not follow the germline gene, possibly because of a read error. This sequence joins TRBV6-5 and TRBJ2-3, with D uncertain. This CDR3 comprises 17 residues. The germline CDR1 and CDR2 sequences are MNHEY and SVGAGI. The CDR3: CASSYSFTRARTDTQYF. The CDR3 region has the DNA TGTGCTAGCAGTTACTCGTTCACCCGGGCTCGGACAGATACGCAGTATTTT.

This clonotype was seen a handful of times. The J gene is TRBJ1-1, the V gene TRBV7-9; the D is unclear. The germline V gene encodes CDR1 SEHNR and CDR2 FQNEAQ (reference sequence). The CDR3 covers 13 residues. The ends were cut back, 2 bases at V and 4 bases at J, with 8 bases in the middle. CDR3 nucleotide sequence: TGTGCCAGCAGCTTATGGGAGAGCACTGAAGCTTTCTTT. It translates to CASSLWESTEAFF. Variable domain in full (rest from reference TRBV7-9 and TRBJ1-1): DTGVSQNPRHKITKRGQNVTFRCDPISEHNRLYWYRQTLGQGPEFLTYFQNEAQLEKSRLLSDRFSAERPKGSFSTLEIQRTEQGDSAMYLCASSLWESTEAFFGQGTRLTVV.

The chain carries TRBV9 and TRBJ1-2; D gene ambiguous. CDR3 size: 13 residues. Germline V CDR1 and CDR2: SGDLS, YYNGEE. Trimming left V 0 bases short and J 2 bases short, with 5 bases between. CDR3 DNA: TGTGCCAGCAGCGTAGATTCCAACTATGGCTACACCTTC. It yields the protein CASSVDSNYGYTF.

In its sample, this clonotype was seen a few times. The V gene is TRBV2, the J gene TRBJ1-5; D is uncertain. Trimming removed 7 bases at V and 5 bases at J, with 15 bases between. The CDR3 totals 14 residues. Germline V lookup: CDR1 SNHLY, CDR2 FYNNEI. CDR3 nucleotides: TGTGCCAGCACCCGGACGGAGGTGCATCAGCCCCAGCATTTT. Translation: CASTRTEVHQPQHF. Variable domain in full (rest from reference TRBV2 and TRBJ1-5): EPEVTQTPSHQVTQMGQEVILRCVPISNHLYFYWYRQILGQKVEFLVSFYNNEISEKSEIFDDQFSVERPDGSNFTLKIRSTKLEDSAMYFCASTRTEVHQPQHFGDGTRLSIL.

This clonotype has only a few counts. J is TRBJ1-5 and V is TRBV5-1; D call uncertain. Trimming shortened V by 2 bases and J by 8 bases, and 17 bases separated the two germline ends. In germline, CDR1 is SGHRS, CDR2 YFSETQ. CDR3 size: 15 residues. The CDR3 nucleotides are TGCGCCAGCAGCTTAGGTGGGTCAACGAGGGAGCCCCAGCATTTT. Translating gives CASSLGGSTREPQHF.

This clonotype has a handful of counts. This chain links TRBV29-1 with TRBJ2-5, with D possibly TRBD2 on 6 matching bases. CDR1 SQVTM and CDR2 ANQGSEA come from the germline V gene. This CDR3 is 15 amino acids long. The ends were cut back, 5 bases at V and 11 bases at J, with 27 bases in the middle. Written as DNA, the CDR3 is TGCAGCGTTCAGTATCATCCTTTGGGAGGTTTTGAGCAGTACTTC. Translating gives CSVQYHPLGGFEQYF.

Only a few counts were recorded for this clonotype. The chain combines TRBV10-3 with TRBJ2-5; D uncertain. Germline CDR1 is ENHRY and CDR2 is SYGVKD. The CDR3 runs to 13 residues. V was pared by 5 bases and J by 5 bases, with 12 bases between. In DNA form, the CDR3 reads TGTGCCATCAGTTCGGACGCCGGGGAGACCCAGTACTTC. Protein: CAISSDAGETQYF.

The chain joins TRBV5-1 to TRBJ2-1, with TRBD2 identical over 10 bases. Germline lookup yields CDR1 SGHRS and CDR2 YFSETQ. V dropped 1 base and J dropped 6; count of bases not matched to a gene: 4. The CDR3 contains 15 residues. The CDR3 DNA follows: TGCGCCAGCAGCTTGACTAGCGGGAATTTCAATGAGCAGTTCTTC. Its protein product is CASSLTSGNFNEQFF.

V is TRBV7-2 and J is TRBJ2-1; D is unclear. CDR3 length: 12 amino acids. CDR1 is SGHTA and CDR2 is FQGNSA in the germline V gene. With 4 bases removed from V and 6 bases from J, the gap between germline ends came to 7 bases. CDR3 amino acids: CASSSTVNEQFF. The DNA of the CDR3 is TGTGCCAGCAGCTCAACTGTCAATGAGCAGTTCTTC.

The rearrangement links TRBV5-1 to TRBJ2-2; D uncertain. The V gene's germline CDR1 is SGHRS and CDR2 YFSETQ. Trimming shortened V by 0 bases and J by 4 bases, and 13 bases separated the two germline ends. The CDR3 runs 16 residues. CDR3 nucleotide sequence: TGCGCCAGCAGCTTGGGCCAGCATAGTCCCACCGGGGAGCTGTTTTTT. This encodes CASSLGQHSPTGELFF.

The chain has TRBV12-3 or TRBV12-4 and TRBJ2-1; 8 bases agree with TRBD2. The CDR3 consists of 15 residues. The V segment lost 6 bases and the J segment 10 bases; nucleotides outside the gene matches: 14. The CDR3 nucleotides read TGTGCCAGCAGCCCGCCCAGCGCGGGGGGTCGGGAGCAGTTCTTC. Amino acids: CASSPPSAGGREQFF.

The CDR3 coding sequence is TGTGCCAGCAGCTTAGAACCAGCGGGAGGGCTTAATGAGCAGTTCTTC. It yields the protein CASSLEPAGGLNEQFF. The J gene is TRBJ2-1, the V gene TRBV7-8; TRBD2 aligns across 10 bases. V shed 1 base and J 7 bases; nucleotides not matched to a gene: 7. CDR1 is SGHVS, CDR2 FQNEAQ, per germline. The CDR3 is 16 amino acids.

This clonotype was detected only a few times. CDR3: CASSDGRASGGTDTQYF. DNA of the CDR3: TGTGCCAGCAGCGACGGGCGGGCTAGCGGGGGCACAGATACGCAGTATTTT. The chain is built from TRBV9 and TRBJ2-3, with TRBD2 matching over 9 bases. With V trimmed by 3 bases and J by 1 base, 9 bases remained unmatched. The CDR3 covers 17 residues. Germline V lookup: CDR1 SGDLS, CDR2 YYNGEE.

This clonotype was recorded at least ten times. The chain has TRBV7-3 and TRBJ2-5, with 7 bases aligning to TRBD1. From germline, CDR1 is SGHTA and CDR2 FQGTGA. The CDR3 is 13 residues long. V lost 5 bases and J lost 4; bases outside the gene matches: 4. The CDR3 DNA reads as TGTGCCAGCAGCCTGACAGGGACAGAGACCCAGTACTTC. Encoded protein: CASSLTGTETQYF.